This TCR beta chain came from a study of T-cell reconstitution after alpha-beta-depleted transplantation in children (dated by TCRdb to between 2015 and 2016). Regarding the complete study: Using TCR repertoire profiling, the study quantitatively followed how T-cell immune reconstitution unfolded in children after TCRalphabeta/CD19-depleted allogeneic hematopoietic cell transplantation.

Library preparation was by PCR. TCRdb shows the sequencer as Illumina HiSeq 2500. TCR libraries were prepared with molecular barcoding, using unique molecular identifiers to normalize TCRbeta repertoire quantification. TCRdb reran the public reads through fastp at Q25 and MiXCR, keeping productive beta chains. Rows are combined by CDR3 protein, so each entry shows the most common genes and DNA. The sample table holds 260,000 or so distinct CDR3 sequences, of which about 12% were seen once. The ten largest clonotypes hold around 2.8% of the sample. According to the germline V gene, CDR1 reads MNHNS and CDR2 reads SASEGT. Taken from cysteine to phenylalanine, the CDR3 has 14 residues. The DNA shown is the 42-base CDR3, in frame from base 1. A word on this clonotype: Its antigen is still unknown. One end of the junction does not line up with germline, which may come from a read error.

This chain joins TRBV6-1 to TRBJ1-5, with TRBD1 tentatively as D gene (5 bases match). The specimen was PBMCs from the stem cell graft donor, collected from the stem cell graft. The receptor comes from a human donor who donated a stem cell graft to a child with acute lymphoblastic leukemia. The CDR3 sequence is CASSERDPLEPQHF. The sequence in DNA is TGTGCCAGCAGTGAGCGGGACCCCTTAGAGCCCCAGCATTTC.